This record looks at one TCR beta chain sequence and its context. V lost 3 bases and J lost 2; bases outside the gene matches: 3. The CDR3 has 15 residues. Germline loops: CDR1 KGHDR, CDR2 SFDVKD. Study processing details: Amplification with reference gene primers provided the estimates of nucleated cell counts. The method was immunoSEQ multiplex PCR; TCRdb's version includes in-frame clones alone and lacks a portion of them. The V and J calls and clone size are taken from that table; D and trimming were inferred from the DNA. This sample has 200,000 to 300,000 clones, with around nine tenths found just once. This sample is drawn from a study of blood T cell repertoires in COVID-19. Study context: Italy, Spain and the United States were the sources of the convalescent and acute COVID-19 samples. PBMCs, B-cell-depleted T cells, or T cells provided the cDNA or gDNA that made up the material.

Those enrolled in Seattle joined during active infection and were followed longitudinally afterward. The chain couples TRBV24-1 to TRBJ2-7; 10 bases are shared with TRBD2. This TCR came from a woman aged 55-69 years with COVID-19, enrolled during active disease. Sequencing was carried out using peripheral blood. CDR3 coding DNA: TGTGCCACCAGTGATCCCGGGACTAGCGCCTACGAGCAGTACTTC. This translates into CATSDPGTSAYEQYF.